Below are 31 T cell receptor beta chains sequenced from a single sample in a study of blood T cell repertoires in COVID-19. Profiling relied on immunoSEQ multiplex PCR, and the TCRdb table lists in-frame clones only, not all of them. Of 400,000 to 450,000 clones detected, roughly 91% appear once; the ten largest clones hold about 0.63%. Sequencing was carried out using PBMCs or T cells enriched from blood (not recorded which). Every receptor here comes from a man younger than 30 who had recovered from COVID-19.

The chain employs TRBV2 and TRBJ1-6, with TRBD1 identical over 9 bases. Germline V gene lookup returns CDR1 SNHLY and CDR2 FYNNEI. With V trimmed by 6 bases and J by 5 bases, 5 bases remained unmatched. CDR3 length: 15 amino acids. The CDR3 DNA sequence: TGTGCCAGCAGGGGGACAGGGAACAATAATTCACCCCTCCACTTT. It codes for CASRGTGNNNSPLHF.

The chain links TRBV7-6 to TRBJ1-1; D gene unclear. V shed 1 base and J shed 5 bases, with 14 bases lying between them. Per the germline V gene, CDR1 is SGHVS and CDR2 is FNYEAQ. CDR3 length: 15 amino acids. The CDR3 spells CASSLGWRVETEAFF. Here the CDR3 DNA reads TGTGCCAGCAGCTTAGGGTGGCGGGTAGAGACTGAAGCTTTCTTT.

J is TRBJ1-2 and V is TRBV7-3; no firm D call. Trimming stripped 6 bases from V and 8 bases from J, with 19 bases between. Germline V gives CDR1 SGHTA, CDR2 FQGTGA. The CDR3 is made up of 14 amino acids. The CDR3 is CASSSDPGVRGYTF. The CDR3, as DNA: TGTGCCAGCAGTTCCGACCCCGGGGTACGAGGCTACACCTTC.

The V and J genes are TRBV30 and TRBJ1-2; 7 bases fit TRBD1. With V trimmed by 3 bases and J by 6 bases, 7 bases remained unmatched. This CDR3 has 13 residues. Germline V gives CDR1 GTSNPN, CDR2 SVGIG (reference sequence). CDR3 residues: CAWSPDREDGYTF. The CDR3 DNA is TGTGCCTGGAGCCCCGACAGGGAGGATGGCTACACCTTC.

This sequence joins TRBV6-5 and TRBJ1-5; unclear D gene. Trimming pared 5 bases from V and 3 bases from J, leaving 8 bases between. CDR3 length: 13 residues. Germline lookup yields CDR1 MNHEY and CDR2 SVGAGI. The CDR3 here is CASSRTDNQPQHF. CDR3 bases: TGTGCCAGCAGTAGAACAGACAATCAGCCCCAGCATTTT.

The rearrangement uses TRBV27 and TRBJ1-1; D is perhaps TRBD1 (6 bases). The CDR3 consists of 15 residues. The ends were cut back, 3 bases at V and 5 bases at J, with 16 bases in the middle. From germline, CDR1 is MNHEY and CDR2 SMNVEV (reference sequence). The CDR3 spells CASSFWRGARTEAFF. For the CDR3, the DNA is TGTGCCAGCAGTTTTTGGCGGGGGGCGCGAACTGAAGCTTTCTTT.

This clone was detected only a few times. This chain uses TRBV4-1 with TRBJ2-7; 7 bases agree with TRBD1. Germline trimming cut 2 bases from V and 2 bases from J; bases unmatched to any gene: 12. The CDR3 sequence is 17 residues long. From germline, CDR1 is MGHRA and CDR2 YSYEKL. The DNA for the CDR3 is TGCGCCAGCAGCCAACGCAGCTCTGGACAGGATGCCTACGAGCAGTACTTC. It is translated as CASSQRSSGQDAYEQYF.

DNA for the CDR3: TGTGCCAGCAGTGAAGGGACAGGAAGGAACACTGAAGCTTTCTTT. Its translation is CASSEGTGRNTEAFF. The chain combines TRBV6-1 with TRBJ1-1, with 7 bases identical to TRBD1. With V trimmed by 1 base and J by 1 base, 3 bases remained unmatched. The CDR3 is 15 residues long. Per the germline V gene, CDR1 is MNHNS and CDR2 is SASEGT.

The chain is built from TRBV5-1 and TRBJ1-1, with D perhaps TRBD1 (5 bases). The V gene lost 5 bases and the J gene lost 5 bases, with 19 bases spanning the gap. Germline V CDR1 and CDR2: SGHRS, YFSETQ. The CDR3 consists of 15 residues. This CDR3 reads CASRPQGGVGTEAFF. In DNA, the CDR3 is TGCGCCAGCAGGCCCCAGGGAGGGGTAGGAACTGAAGCTTTCTTT.

V gene TRBV10-3 combines with J gene TRBJ1-5; the match to TRBD1 covers 7 bases. The CDR3 is made up of 14 amino acids. Losses at the gene ends were 7 bases for V and 5 bases for J; bases not matched to a gene: 8. The germline V gene encodes CDR1 ENHRY and CDR2 SYGVKD. CDR3 in DNA: TGTGCCATCACCCGGGACAGACGCGATCAGCCCCAGCATTTT. Protein product: CAITRDRRDQPQHF.

The chain links TRBV5-1 to TRBJ2-1, with 12 positions matching TRBD2. The CDR3 spans 16 residues. Germline V gives CDR1 SGHRS, CDR2 YFSETQ. The V and J ends lost 0 bases and 7 bases, in that order; junction bases with no gene match: 5. The chain's CDR3 is CASSLVLAGGLNEQFF. CDR3 DNA: TGCGCCAGCAGCTTGGTCCTAGCGGGGGGGCTTAATGAGCAGTTCTTC.

J is TRBJ2-2 and V is TRBV9; 7 bases agree with TRBD1. CDR1 and CDR2 from the germline V gene are SGDLS and YYNGEE. The CDR3 contains 14 residues. The V segment lost 4 bases and the J segment 6 bases; nucleotides outside the gene matches: 6. The chain's CDR3 is CASSRGGSSGELFF. In DNA form, the CDR3 reads TGTGCCAGCAGCAGAGGGGGCTCGTCCGGGGAGCTGTTTTTT.

This clone was seen only a few times. The chain joins TRBV11-2 to TRBJ2-7; maybe TRBD2 (5 bases). From germline, CDR1 is SGHAT and CDR2 FQNNGV. V gave up 5 bases and J gave up 6 bases, with 14 bases separating them. This CDR3 comprises 13 residues. The CDR3 nucleotides read TGTGCCAGCAGCATCCTCCTAGAGGGCGAGCAGTACTTC. This gives the protein CASSILLEGEQYF.

The J gene is TRBJ1-1, the V gene TRBV6-5, with D hard to call. The V gene lost 0 bases and the J gene lost 2 bases, with 10 bases spanning the gap. Germline CDR1 reads MNHEY; CDR2 reads SVGAGI. This CDR3 has 15 residues. CDR3 sequence: CASSYSTSGNTEAFF. As DNA, the CDR3 is TGTGCCAGCAGTTACTCGACGTCAGGTAACACTGAAGCTTTCTTT.

V is TRBV28 and J is TRBJ1-1; weak D call: TRBD1 (5 bases). With 6 bases removed from V and 4 bases from J, the gap between germline ends came to 12 bases. Germline V gene data show CDR1 as MDHEN and CDR2 as SYDVKM. The CDR3 spans 13 residues. DNA for the CDR3: TGTGCCAGCAGCCCCCGGGGGGTCACTGAAGCTTTCTTT. Encoded protein: CASSPRGVTEAFF. Full variable domain (remainder filled in from reference TRBV28 and TRBJ1-1): DVKVTQSSRYLVKRTGEKVFLECVQDMDHENMFWYRQDPGLGLRLIYFSYDVKMKEKGDIPEGYSVSREKKERFSLILESASTNQTSMYLCASSPRGVTEAFFGQGTRLTVV.

The chain has TRBV29-1 and TRBJ1-2, with D tentatively TRBD1 (5 bases). Germline V CDR1 and CDR2: SQVTM, ANQGSEA. The CDR3 runs to 11 residues. V dropped 3 bases and J dropped 6 bases, with 8 bases sitting between them. CDR3: CSVEEGNGYTF. In DNA form, the CDR3 reads TGCAGCGTTGAGGAGGGGAATGGCTACACCTTC.

This clone was seen a single time. This chain uses TRBV7-9 with TRBJ2-1; the match to TRBD2 covers 11 bases. This CDR3 region has 16 residues. V was clipped by 5 bases and J by 2 bases; unmatched bases: 5. CDR1 is SEHNR, CDR2 FQNEAQ, per germline (reference sequence). CDR3 residues: CASSTGTSGAYNEQFF. The CDR3 region has the DNA TGTGCCAGCAGCACAGGGACTAGCGGAGCCTACAATGAGCAGTTCTTC.

The chain is built from TRBV9 and TRBJ1-3; 7 bases match TRBD1. Germline V gives CDR1 SGDLS, CDR2 YYNGEE. This CDR3 is 18 amino acids long. Trimming at V came to 3 bases and at J to 0 bases, leaving 12 bases not matched to a gene. In DNA form, the CDR3 reads TGTGCCAGCAGCGCAAGGATGACAGGGCTCGACTCTGGAAACACCATATATTTT. It translates to CASSARMTGLDSGNTIYF.

V gene TRBV5-4 combines with J gene TRBJ2-7; no clear D gene. Germline V CDR1 and CDR2: SGHNT, YYREEE (reference sequence). V lost 4 bases to trimming and J lost 1 base, with 9 bases between them. The CDR3 covers 13 residues. The CDR3, as DNA: TGTGCCAGCAGCGCGGATTTGTCCTACGAGCAGTACTTC. Encoded protein: CASSADLSYEQYF.

Here the CDR3 DNA reads TGTGCCAGCAGCTTCCCCAGGACTAGCGAGGAGCTGTTTTTT. Its translation: CASSFPRTSEELFF. The chain carries TRBV13 and TRBJ2-2, with 9 nucleotides matching TRBD2. CDR1 PRHDT and CDR2 FYEKMQ come from the germline V gene (reference sequence). The CDR3 loop spans 14 amino acids. With 3 bases clipped from V and 10 bases from J, the junction kept 6 bases outside the gene matches.

This chain uses TRBV12-5 with TRBJ2-4; 8 bases map to TRBD1. The germline V gene encodes CDR1 LGHNT and CDR2 FRNRAP. Trimming at V came to 1 base and at J to 0 bases, leaving 20 bases not matched to a gene. This CDR3 is 22 amino acids long. CDR3 in DNA: TGTGCTAGTGGTTTGGGCAAACCGGGACAGGCCTCGACCGCCCTAGCCAAAAACATTCAGTACTTC. It specifies CASGLGKPGQASTALAKNIQYF.

The chain employs TRBV5-4 and TRBJ2-2; TRBD2 matches 8 bases. Germline values: CDR1 SGHNT, CDR2 YYREEE (reference sequence). Trimming at V came to 4 bases and at J to 7 bases, leaving 6 bases not matched to a gene. CDR3 length equals 14 residues. The CDR3 DNA is TGTGCCAGCAGCCATGGCGGGGGGAACGGGGAGCTGTTTTTT. Its protein product is CASSHGGGNGELFF.

The J gene is TRBJ2-7, the V gene TRBV24-1; TRBD2 aligns across 9 bases. V shed 6 bases, J shed 5 bases, and the junction held 4 bases outside the gene matches. The CDR3 is 13 residues long. Germline CDR1 and CDR2: KGHDR and SFDVKD. The DNA for the CDR3 is TGTGCCACCAGTCCTAGCGGGACCGACGAGCAGTACTTC. As protein: CATSPSGTDEQYF.

This chain connects TRBV18 to TRBJ1-2, with a possible D match to TRBD1 (6 bases). The ends were cut back, 5 bases at V and 3 bases at J, with 10 bases in the middle. Germline CDR1 KGHSH, CDR2 LQKENI. The CDR3 is 13 residues long. The CDR3 bases are TGTGCCAGCTCAAGGCAGGGGTACTATGGCTACACCTTC. Translation: CASSRQGYYGYTF.

This clone appeared a few times. The genes are TRBV7-2 and TRBJ1-1; D may be TRBD1 (5 bases). Germline V gene data show CDR1 as SGHTA and CDR2 as FQGNSA. This CDR3 contains 13 residues. V was cut by 2 bases and J by 4 bases, with 8 bases left in between. The CDR3 here is CASSLRGSTEAFF. The CDR3 DNA reads TGTGCCAGCAGCTTAAGGGGTAGCACTGAAGCTTTCTTT.

This chain uses TRBV15 with TRBJ2-3, with 7 bases lining up with TRBD1. There are 17 residues in the CDR3. Germline V lookup: CDR1 LNHNV, CDR2 YYDKDF (reference sequence). The J segment lost 4 bases and the V segment lost 1 base, leaving 11 bases of the junction unmatched. The CDR3 protein is CATSRVLMRTGADTQYF. The CDR3 bases are TGTGCCACCAGCAGAGTTTTGATGAGGACAGGCGCAGATACGCAGTATTTT.

This clone was observed a single time. This chain links TRBV27 with TRBJ2-7; a possible D gene is TRBD1 (6 bases). The V gene lost 2 bases and the J gene lost 2 bases, with 10 bases spanning the gap. The CDR3 has 14 amino acids. Per the germline V gene, CDR1 is MNHEY and CDR2 is SMNVEV (reference sequence). DNA of the CDR3: TGTGCCAGCAGTTTAGACAGGAATACCTACGAGCAGTACTTC. It encodes CASSLDRNTYEQYF.

The chain uses TRBV18 and TRBJ1-5; D is perhaps TRBD1 (6 bases). Germline V gives CDR1 KGHSH, CDR2 LQKENI. V was cut by 1 base and J by 4 bases, with 14 bases left in between. The CDR3 totals 16 residues. CDR3 amino acids: CASSPLSGTPNQPQHF. CDR3 bases: TGTGCCAGCTCACCACTTTCGGGGACACCAAATCAGCCCCAGCATTTT.

The chain has TRBV7-2 and TRBJ2-2, with D possibly being TRBD1 (6 bases). Germline CDR1 is SGHTA and CDR2 is FQGNSA. The length of the CDR3 is 15 residues. Trimming removed 2 bases from V and 6 bases from J, with 13 bases in between. CDR3 DNA sequence: TGTGCCAGCAGCTTAATCGGCAGGGGCGCCGGGGAGCTGTTTTTT. It translates to CASSLIGRGAGELFF.

This sequence joins TRBV6-5 and TRBJ2-3; 9 positions match TRBD1. The CDR3 length is 14 residues. Germline V gene data show CDR1 as MNHEY and CDR2 as SVGAGI. Trimming at V came to 6 bases and at J to 3 bases, leaving 4 bases not matched to a gene. CDR3 coding DNA: TGTGCCAGCAGGGACAGGGGTTTTACAGATACGCAGTATTTT. This sequence encodes CASRDRGFTDTQYF.

The chain joins TRBV12-5 to TRBJ1-3; D call uncertain. Germline values: CDR1 LGHNT, CDR2 FRNRAP. The CDR3 is 17 amino acids. The V end was cut by 0 bases, the J end by 1 base, with 13 bases between. CDR3 DNA: TGTGCTAGTGGTTTGGTGGACTGGCGTCGGTCTGGAAACACCATATATTTT. This encodes CASGLVDWRRSGNTIYF.